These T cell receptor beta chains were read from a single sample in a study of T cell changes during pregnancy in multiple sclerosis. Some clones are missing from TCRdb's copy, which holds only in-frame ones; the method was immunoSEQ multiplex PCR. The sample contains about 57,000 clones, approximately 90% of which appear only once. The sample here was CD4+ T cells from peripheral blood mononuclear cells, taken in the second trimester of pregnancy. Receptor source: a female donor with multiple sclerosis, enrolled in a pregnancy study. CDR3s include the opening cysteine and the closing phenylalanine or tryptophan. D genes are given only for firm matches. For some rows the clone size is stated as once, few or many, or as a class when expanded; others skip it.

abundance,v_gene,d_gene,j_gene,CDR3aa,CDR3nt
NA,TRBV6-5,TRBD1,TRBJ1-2,CASSYLGQGMSGYTF,TGTGCCAGCAGTTACCTAGGACAGGGGATGAGCGGCTACACCTTC
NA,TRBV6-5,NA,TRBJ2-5,CASSYWGPQETQYF,TGTGCCAGCAGTTATTGGGGCCCTCAAGAGACCCAGTACTTC
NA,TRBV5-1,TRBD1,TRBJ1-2,CASSFSPGQGELSGYGYTF,TGCGCCAGCAGCTTTTCCCCGGGACAGGGAGAGTTGTCTGGCTATGGCTACACCTTC
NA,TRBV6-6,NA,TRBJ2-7,CASTSGVPYEQYF,TGTGCCAGCACTTCGGGGGTCCCCTACGAGCAGTACTTC
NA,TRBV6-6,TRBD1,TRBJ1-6,CASRQTGLNSPLHF,TGTGCCAGCAGACAGACAGGGCTGAATTCACCCCTCCACTTT
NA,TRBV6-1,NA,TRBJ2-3,CAATPRGRTDTQYF,TGTGCCGCCACCCCCCGGGGTCGCACAGATACGCAGTATTTT
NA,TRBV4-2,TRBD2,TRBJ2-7,CASSPSTSGGAGSYEQYF,TGTGCCAGCAGCCCCTCGACTAGCGGGGGGGCGGGCTCCTACGAGCAGTACTTC
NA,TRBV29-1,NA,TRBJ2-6,CSVLQSSGANVLTF,TGCAGCGTTCTACAGAGCTCTGGGGCCAACGTCCTGACTTTC
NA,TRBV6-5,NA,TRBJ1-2,CASSRGEPNYGYTF,TGTGCCAGCAGTAGAGGAGAACCTAACTATGGCTACACCTTC
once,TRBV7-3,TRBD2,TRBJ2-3,CASSELAGGPDTQYF,TGTGCCAGCAGCGAACTAGCGGGGGGGCCCGATACGCAGTATTTT
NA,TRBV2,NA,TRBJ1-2,CASSEVRPGGFEGYTF,TGTGCCAGCAGTGAAGTCCGCCCGGGAGGGTTCGAAGGCTACACCTTC
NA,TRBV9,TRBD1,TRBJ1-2,CASNPGPAGGYGYTF,TGTGCCAGCAACCCAGGTCCGGCAGGGGGGTATGGCTACACCTTC
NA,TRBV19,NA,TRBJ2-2,CASSIRVGNTGELFF,TGTGCCAGTAGTATCCGGGTCGGGAACACCGGGGAGCTGTTTTTT
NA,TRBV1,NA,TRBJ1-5,CTSSHRQGAPISNQPQHF,TGCACCAGCAGTCATAGACAGGGGGCACCCATTAGCAATCAGCCCCAGCATTTT
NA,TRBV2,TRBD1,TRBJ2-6,CASSGAKGTGGFGANVLTF,TGTGCCAGCAGTGGGGCTAAGGGGACAGGGGGCTTTGGGGCCAACGTCCTGACTTTC
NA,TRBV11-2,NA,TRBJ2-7,CASSYRAVMSYEQYF,TGTGCCAGCAGCTACAGGGCCGTAATGTCCTACGAGCAGTACTTC
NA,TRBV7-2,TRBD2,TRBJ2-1,CASSSILAGEVSYNEQFF,TGTGCCAGCAGCTCAATACTAGCGGGAGAGGTGTCCTACAATGAGCAGTTCTTC
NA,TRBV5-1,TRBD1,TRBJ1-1,CASRTQGENTEAFF,TGCGCCAGCCGCACACAGGGGGAGAACACTGAAGCTTTCTTT
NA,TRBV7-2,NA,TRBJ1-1,CASSPLGLMNTEAFF,TGTGCCAGCAGCCCGTTGGGCCTCATGAACACTGAAGCTTTCTTT
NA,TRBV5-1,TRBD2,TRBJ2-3,CASGLGGQLDTQYF,TGCGCCAGCGGACTGGGAGGGCAGTTGGATACGCAGTATTTT
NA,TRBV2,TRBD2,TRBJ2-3,CASTGVWAGGPLGEDTQYF,TGTGCCAGCACGGGGGTTTGGGCGGGAGGCCCGTTGGGGGAAGATACGCAGTATTTT
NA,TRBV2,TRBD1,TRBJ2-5,CASSEGDRGGFGTQYF,TGTGCCAGCAGTGAAGGGGACAGGGGAGGGTTTGGGACCCAGTACTTC
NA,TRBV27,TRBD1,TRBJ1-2,CATWTGANYGYTF,TGTGCCACTTGGACAGGGGCAAACTATGGCTACACCTTC
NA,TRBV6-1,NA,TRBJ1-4,CASTQAGFHEKLFF,TGTGCCAGCACCCAGGCAGGGTTCCACGAAAAACTGTTTTTT
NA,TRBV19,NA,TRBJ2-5,CASSYGLGLQETQYF,TGTGCCAGTAGTTATGGGCTGGGGCTCCAAGAGACCCAGTACTTC
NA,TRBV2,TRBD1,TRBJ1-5,CASKAGTGYQPQHF,TGTGCCAGCAAGGCCGGGACAGGGTATCAGCCCCAGCATTTT